The T cell receptor beta chain described here comes from a study of cytomegalovirus exposure and HLA in healthy donors. As to this clone: Its antigen is currently unknown.

General study findings and limits: Altogether, 150 or so TCR beta chains were recorded as cytomegalovirus-associated.

V dropped 3 bases and J dropped 3 bases, with 12 bases sitting between them. The CDR3 runs 14 residues. CDR1 and CDR2 (germline): SGHRS, YFSETQ. TCRdb keeps only in-frame clones here, not all; method: immunoSEQ multiplex PCR. The data contain around 150,000 clones, 86% of them singletons. The clonotype comes from a woman aged 18-29 years in good health and CMV-seronegative. The specimen was PBMCs. This rearrangement joins TRBV5-1 to TRBJ2-5; maybe TRBD2 (6 bases). The CDR3 spells CASSSVGGKETQYF. CDR3 DNA sequence: TGCGCCAGCAGCTCCGTTGGGGGGAAAGAGACCCAGTACTTC.